This T cell receptor (beta chain) was observed in a study of blood T cell repertoires in COVID-19. About the research overall: The United States, Italy and Spain were the sources of the acute and convalescent COVID-19 samples. PBMCs, B-cell-depleted T cells, or T cells provided the cDNA or gDNA that made up the material.

Only one count was recorded for this clone. Trimming shortened V by 0 bases and J by 0 bases, and 12 bases separated the two germline ends. The CDR3 has 16 residues. Per the germline V gene, CDR1 is LGHNT and CDR2 is FRNRAP. Original methodology: Amplification of reference gene primers provided the estimated nucleated cell counts. Generated by immunoSEQ multiplex PCR, the TCRdb table keeps only in-frame clones and is missing some. The DNA was the basis for D and trimming; V, J and clone size are from that table. The table lists about 220,000 clones, approximately 86% of them singletons, with approximately 3% in the top ten.

The chain couples TRBV12-5 to TRBJ2-7, with D maybe TRBD2 (5 bases). The specimen sequenced was peripheral blood. This TCR came from a young woman who had recovered from COVID-19. This chain's CDR3 is CASGLVLGQDSYEQYF. Written as DNA, the CDR3 is TGTGCTAGTGGTTTGGTACTAGGGCAGGACTCCTACGAGCAGTACTTC.